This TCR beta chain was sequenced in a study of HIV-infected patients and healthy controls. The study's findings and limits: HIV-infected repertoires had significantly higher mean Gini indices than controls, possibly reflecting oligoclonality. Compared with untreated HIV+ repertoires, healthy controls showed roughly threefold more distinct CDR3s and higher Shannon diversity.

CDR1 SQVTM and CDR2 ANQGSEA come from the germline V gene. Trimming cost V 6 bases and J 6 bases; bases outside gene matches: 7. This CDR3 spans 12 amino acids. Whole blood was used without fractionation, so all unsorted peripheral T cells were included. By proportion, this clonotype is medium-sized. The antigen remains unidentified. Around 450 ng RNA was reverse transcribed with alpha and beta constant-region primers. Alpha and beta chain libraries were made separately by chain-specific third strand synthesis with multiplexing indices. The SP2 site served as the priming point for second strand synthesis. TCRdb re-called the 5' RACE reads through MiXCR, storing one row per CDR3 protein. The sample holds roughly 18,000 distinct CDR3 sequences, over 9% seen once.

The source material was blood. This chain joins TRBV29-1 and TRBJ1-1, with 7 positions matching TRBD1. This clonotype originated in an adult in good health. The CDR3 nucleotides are TGCAGCGTCCCTACAGGGGACTCTGAAGCTTTCTTT. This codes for CSVPTGDSEAFF.